A single sample is the source of the 6 T cell receptor beta chains below, sequenced in a study of T cell repertoires in cytomegalovirus infection. TCRdb analysed the reads with MiXCR anew, one entry per CDR3 protein. The table has about 320,000 distinct CDR3 sequences, approximately 9.5% seen once. Material: PBMCs. The receptors here all came from a human donor in good health (CMV status not recorded). Some clones in this sample may be carry-over from other donors' samples.

This clonotype has ten or more counts. This chain uses TRBV7-2 with TRBJ2-2, with D maybe TRBD2 (6 bases). The V end lost 1 base, the J end lost 1 base, and 16 bases lay between the germline ends. The germline gives CDR1 SGHTA, CDR2 FQGNSA. The CDR3 sequence is 18 residues long. The CDR3 loop is CASSLVRPMGGNTGELFF. The CDR3 nucleotides are TGTGCCAGCAGCTTAGTACGGCCGATGGGGGGGAACACCGGGGAGCTGTTTTTT.

The rearrangement links TRBV14 to TRBJ2-5, with unresolved D. This CDR3 is built from 14 residues. Germline V CDR1 and CDR2: SGHDN, FVKESK. The V end lost 4 bases, the J end lost 1 base, and 10 bases lay between the germline ends. CDR3 protein: CASSRTLFQETQYF. CDR3 DNA: TGTGCCAGCAGCCGTACACTCTTCCAAGAGACCCAGTACTTC.

The table lists this clonotype with many counts. This chain's CDR3 is CASSIGRGQNIQYF. As DNA, the CDR3 is TGTGCCAGTAGCATCGGCAGGGGACAAAACATTCAGTACTTC. The gene calls are TRBV19 and TRBJ2-4, with D possibly TRBD1 on 6 matching bases. This CDR3 spans 14 amino acids. Germline V gene sequence: CDR1 LNHDA, CDR2 SQIVND (reference sequence). V lost 6 bases and J lost 5, with 14 bases in between.

The rearrangement links TRBV28 to TRBJ2-5; 8 positions match TRBD2. The J segment lost 3 bases and the V segment lost 2 bases, leaving 5 bases of the junction unmatched. Germline CDR1 is MDHEN and CDR2 is SYDVKM. CDR3 length: 15 amino acids. CDR3 sequence (DNA): TGTGCCAGCAGTTTACGGAGTAGCGGGGAAGAGACCCAGTACTTC. Protein sequence: CASSLRSSGEETQYF.

This clonotype was seen a few times. V usage is TRBV19 and J usage is TRBJ2-3; tentative D call: TRBD2 (5 bases). Trimming left V 4 bases short and J 0 bases short, with 11 bases between. The germline CDR1 and CDR2 sequences are LNHDA and SQIVND (reference sequence). CDR3 length: 15 amino acids. The DNA of the CDR3 is TGTGCCAGTAGTAATCTAGCAGCGAGCACAGATACGCAGTATTTT. Amino acids: CASSNLAASTDTQYF.

This rearrangement joins TRBV20-1 to TRBJ2-4; D is tentatively TRBD1 or TRBD2 (6 bases each). Germline V gene sequence: CDR1 DFQATT, CDR2 SNEGSKA (reference sequence). Trimming pared 0 bases from V and 6 bases from J, leaving 18 bases between. The CDR3 totals 16 residues. The CDR3 spells CSARDARLGGGNIQYF. The DNA of the CDR3 is TGCAGTGCTAGAGATGCCCGGTTAGGAGGGGGAAACATTCAGTACTTC.